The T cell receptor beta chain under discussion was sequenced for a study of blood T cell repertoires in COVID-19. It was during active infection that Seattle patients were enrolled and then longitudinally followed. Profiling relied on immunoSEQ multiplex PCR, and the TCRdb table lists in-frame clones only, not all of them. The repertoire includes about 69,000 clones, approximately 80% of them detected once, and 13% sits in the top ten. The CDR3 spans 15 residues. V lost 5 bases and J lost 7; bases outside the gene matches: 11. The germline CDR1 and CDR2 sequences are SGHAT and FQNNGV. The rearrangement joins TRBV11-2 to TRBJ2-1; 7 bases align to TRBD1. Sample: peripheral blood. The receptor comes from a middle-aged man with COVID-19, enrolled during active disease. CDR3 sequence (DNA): TGTGCCAGCAGCCCCGACCCGACAGGGTCGAATGAGCAGTTCTTC. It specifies CASSPDPTGSNEQFF.